This paragraph reports one T cell receptor beta chain. What it binds is not known. The data are from a study of T-cell memory formation after mild COVID-19. Across the study: TCR clustering was largely donor specific.

After 5'RACE with constant-segment primers, TCR alpha and TCR beta cDNA libraries carrying sample barcodes and UMIs were obtained. TCRdb called the 5' RACE reads again in MiXCR, with one record for every CDR3 protein. This table holds about 140,000 distinct CDR3 sequences, more than 13% found once. General observations from the study: Contracting clones, day 15 to 85, had balanced CD4/CD8, and later expanders favored CD4+.

Trimming took 1 base from V and 5 from J; bases not matched to a gene: 6. Germline-derived CDR1 and CDR2 are SGHTA and FQGNSA. The CDR3 has 16 amino acids. The sequence came from an adult woman who had mild COVID-19 (a few samples of this study predate the infection). Cell type and time point are not known. This chain links TRBV7-2 with TRBJ2-1; the match to TRBD2 covers 9 bases. Sequenced: PBMCs or a T cell subset sorted from them (not recorded which). Here the CDR3 reads CASSLEVTSGNNEQFF. DNA for the CDR3: TGTGCCAGCAGCTTAGAGGTGACTAGCGGAAACAATGAGCAGTTCTTC.